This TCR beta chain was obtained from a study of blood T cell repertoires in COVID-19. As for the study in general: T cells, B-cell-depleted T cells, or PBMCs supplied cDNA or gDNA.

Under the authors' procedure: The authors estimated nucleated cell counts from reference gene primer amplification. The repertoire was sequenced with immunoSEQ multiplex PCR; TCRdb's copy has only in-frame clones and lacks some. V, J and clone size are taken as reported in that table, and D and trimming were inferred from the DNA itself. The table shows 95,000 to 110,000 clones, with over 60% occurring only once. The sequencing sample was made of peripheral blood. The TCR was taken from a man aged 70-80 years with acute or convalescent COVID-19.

As DNA, the CDR3 is TGTGCCAGCAGTACGCAGTTCGACGAGCAGTACTTC. Amino acids: CASSTQFDEQYF. The rearrangement uses TRBV6-2 or TRBV6-3 and TRBJ2-7; no clear D gene. Germline lookup yields CDR1 MNHEY and CDR2 SVGEGT. V was clipped by 5 bases and J by 5 bases, with 10 bases between them. The CDR3 consists of 12 residues.